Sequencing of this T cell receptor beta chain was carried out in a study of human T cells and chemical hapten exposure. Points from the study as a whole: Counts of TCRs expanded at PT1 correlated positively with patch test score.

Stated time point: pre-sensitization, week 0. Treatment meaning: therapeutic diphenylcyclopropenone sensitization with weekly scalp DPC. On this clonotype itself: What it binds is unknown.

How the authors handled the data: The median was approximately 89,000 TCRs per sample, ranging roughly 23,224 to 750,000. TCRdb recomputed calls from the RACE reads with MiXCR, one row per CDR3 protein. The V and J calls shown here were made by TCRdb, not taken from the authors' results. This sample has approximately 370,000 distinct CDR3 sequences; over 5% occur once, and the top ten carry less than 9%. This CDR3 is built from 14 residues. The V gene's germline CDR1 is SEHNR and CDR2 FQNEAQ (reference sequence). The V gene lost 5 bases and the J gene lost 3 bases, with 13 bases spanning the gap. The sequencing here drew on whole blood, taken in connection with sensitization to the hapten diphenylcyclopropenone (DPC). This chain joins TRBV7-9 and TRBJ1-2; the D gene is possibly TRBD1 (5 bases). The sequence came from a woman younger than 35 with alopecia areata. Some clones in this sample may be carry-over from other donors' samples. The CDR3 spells CASSPEGRDYGYTF. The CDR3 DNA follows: TGTGCCAGCAGCCCAGAGGGCAGGGACTATGGCTACACCTTC.